Following are 10 T cell receptor beta chains from one sample sequenced in a study of blood T cells in healthy people across ages. It was with a sample-barcoded 5' primer and a J-beta primer mix that a second PCR of roughly 7 to 12 cycles was run. MiXCR, run by TCRdb on the 5' RACE reads, gives a single entry per CDR3 protein. The sample lists about 1.7 million distinct CDR3 sequences; approximately 28% were seen once. Sequences were obtained from blood. These receptors all stem from a woman aged 25 to 39 in good health.

This clonotype has only a few counts. The CDR3 is CASSGGLAGGHTAYEQYF. The DNA for the CDR3 is TGTGCCAGCAGTGGGGGACTAGCGGGAGGCCATACCGCCTACGAGCAGTACTTC. V is TRBV27 and J is TRBJ2-7; TRBD2 matches at 15 bases. CDR1 is MNHEY, CDR2 SMNVEV, per germline (reference sequence). The CDR3 sequence is 18 residues long. The V segment lost 5 bases and the J segment 2 bases; nucleotides outside the gene matches: 10.

The chain has TRBV28 and TRBJ2-7; maybe TRBD2 (6 bases). The CDR3 is 16 amino acids. The V end lost 5 bases, the J end lost 0 bases, and 17 bases lay between the germline ends. CDR1 and CDR2 from the germline V gene are MDHEN and SYDVKM. Written as DNA, the CDR3 is TGTGCCAGCAGTGCGGGACTCAAGGGAGGCTCCTACGAGCAGTACTTC. Translating gives CASSAGLKGGSYEQYF.

The chain uses TRBV20-1 and TRBJ2-4; D is perhaps TRBD2 (6 bases). The end of the DNA is better explained by TRBJ2-7, so the J call may be wrong. The germline V gene has CDR1 DFQATT and CDR2 SNEGSKA (reference sequence). There are 12 residues in the CDR3. Written as DNA, the CDR3 is TGCAGTGCGGCGGGACCCGACTACGAGCAGTACTTC. Translating it yields CSAAGPDYEQYF.

This clonotype appeared a few times. CDR3 in DNA: TGTGCCAGCAGCACCCCCGTTGAACTAGCGGGGAATACGCAGTATTTT. Translated: CASSTPVELAGNTQYF. The V call is TRBV7-2, the J call TRBJ2-3; 10 positions agree with TRBD2. Germline CDR1 reads SGHTA; CDR2 reads FQGNSA. The CDR3 runs 16 residues. The V segment lost 5 bases and the J segment 7 bases; nucleotides outside the gene matches: 12. The complete variable domain, with remaining parts taken from reference TRBV7-2 and TRBJ2-3, reads GAGVSQSPSNKVTEKGKDVELRCDPISGHTALYWYRQSLGQGLEFLIYFQGNSAPDKSGLPSDRFSAERTGGSVSTLTIQRTQQEDSAVYLCASSTPVELAGNTQYFGPGTRLTVL.

The genes are TRBV20-1 and TRBJ2-5; TRBD2 matches 7 bases. This CDR3 region has 12 residues. The germline V gene has CDR1 DFQATT and CDR2 SNEGSKA (reference sequence). J lost 4 bases, V lost 3 bases, and 2 bases had no gene match. Here the CDR3 reads CSARGTTETQYF. Written as DNA, the CDR3 is TGCAGTGCTAGGGGGACTACAGAGACCCAGTACTTC.

This clonotype was counted a few times. The V and J genes are TRBV5-4 and TRBJ2-7, with TRBD1 matching over 7 bases. The CDR3 is 12 amino acids. CDR1 is SGHNT and CDR2 is YYREEE in the germline V gene (reference sequence). CDR3 DNA sequence: TGTGCGATGCGACAGGGCTCCTACGAGCAGTACTTC. This encodes CAMRQGSYEQYF.

V is TRBV2 and J is TRBJ2-6, with 8 bases identical to TRBD2. Trimming cost V 1 base and J 0 bases; bases outside gene matches: 5. Looked up from germline, CDR1 is SNHLY and CDR2 is FYNNEI. This CDR3 spans 18 amino acids. The CDR3 region is CASSEGLASSSGANVLTF. The DNA of the CDR3 is TGTGCCAGCAGTGAAGGACTAGCGAGTAGCTCTGGGGCCAACGTCCTGACTTTC.

About this clonotype itself: An end of the junction does not agree with germline; a read error may underlie this. The chain links TRBV5-1 to TRBJ2-3; the D gene is possibly TRBD1 (6 bases). Germline CDR1 SGHRS, CDR2 YFSETQ. There are 13 residues in the CDR3. CDR3 residues: CASSLFTTGTQYF. The CDR3 nucleotides read TGCGCCAGCAGCCTCTTTACGACAGGTACGCAGTATTTT.

The V and J genes are TRBV4-1 and TRBJ2-1; 8 bases are shared with TRBD2. The CDR3 totals 18 residues. Trimming removed 3 bases from V and 5 bases from J; junction bases left unmatched: 15. From germline, CDR1 is MGHRA and CDR2 YSYEKL. The CDR3 here is CASSQGTNWRGAHNEQFF. The CDR3 region has the DNA TGCGCCAGCAGCCAGGGAACCAATTGGCGGGGGGCACACAATGAGCAGTTCTTC.

In its sample, this clonotype was seen a few times. J is TRBJ2-7 and V is TRBV30, with D perhaps being TRBD1 or TRBD2 (5 bases each). The germline gives CDR1 GTSNPN, CDR2 SVGIG (reference sequence). V shed 0 bases and J shed 5 bases, with 14 bases lying between them. The CDR3 runs 14 residues. In DNA form, the CDR3 reads TGTGCCTGGAGTGTAGGGAGAACAGGCGACGAGCAGTACTTC. It encodes CAWSVGRTGDEQYF. Using reference TRBV30 and TRBJ2-7 for the parts outside the CDR3, the full variable domain is SQTIHQWPATLVQPVGSPLSLECTVEGTSNPNLYWYRQAAGRGLQLLFYSVGIGQISSEVPQNLSASRPQDRQFILSSKKLLLSDSGFYLCAWSVGRTGDEQYFGPGTRLTVT.